The 8 T cell receptor beta chains reported below all come from one sample, sequenced in a study of T cell repertoires in cytomegalovirus infection (dated by TCRdb to 2018 to 2020). These reads were obtained on an Illumina HiSeq 1500. Using fastp trimming at Q25 and MiXCR clonotype assembly, TCRdb reanalyzed the public sequencing data and kept in-frame beta chains. Each record represents a unique CDR3 protein, reported with the most common genes and DNA among its rows. Within this sample are hundreds of thousands of distinct CDR3 sequences, with 22% of them counted one time only. The top ten hold 18% of the sample. Specimen: CD8+ T cells from PBMCs. These receptors came from a human donor in good health (CMV status not recorded). Some clones in this sample may be carry-over from other donors' samples.

This chain links TRBV20-1 with TRBJ2-7; D call uncertain. Per germline, CDR1 DFQATT and CDR2 SNEGSKA (reference sequence). V was cut by 0 bases and J by 3 bases, with 9 bases left in between. The CDR3 totals 13 residues. The CDR3 protein is CSAREGISYEQYF. The CDR3 DNA follows: TGCAGTGCTAGAGAAGGCATCAGCTACGAGCAGTACTTC.

A few counts support this clonotype. The CDR3 DNA is TGTGCCAGCTTCAACCCAGGCTCCTACGAGCAGTACTTC. It encodes CASFNPGSYEQYF. The chain carries TRBV2 and TRBJ2-7; D gene ambiguous. Germline V lookup: CDR1 SNHLY, CDR2 FYNNEI. V dropped 8 bases and J dropped 0 bases, with 11 bases sitting between them. This CDR3 has 13 residues.

The rearrangement uses TRBV5-4 and TRBJ2-3, with TRBD1 matching 10 bases. In germline, CDR1 is SGHNT, CDR2 YYREEE (reference sequence). There are 17 residues in the CDR3. Trimming took 4 bases from V and 3 from J; bases not matched to a gene: 11. CDR3 amino acids: CASSAIVGQGWTDTQYF. The CDR3 coding sequence is TGTGCCAGCAGCGCGATTGTGGGACAGGGGTGGACAGATACGCAGTATTTT.

This sequence joins TRBV5-5 and TRBJ2-7, with D unclear. Germline V gene sequence: CDR1 SGHKS, CDR2 YYEKEE (reference sequence). The CDR3 runs to 15 residues. The ends were cut back, 0 bases at V and 6 bases at J, with 16 bases in the middle. The DNA for the CDR3 is TGTGCCAGCAGCTTGGGCCTCGCGCCCAACCCCGAGCAGTACTTC. Its translation is CASSLGLAPNPEQYF.

This clonotype has only a few counts. V gene TRBV7-9 combines with J gene TRBJ2-7; D remains unclear. This CDR3 is 15 amino acids long. V was pared by 4 bases and J by 0 bases, with 13 bases between. Germline CDR1 SEHNR, CDR2 FQNEAQ (reference sequence). The CDR3 spells CASSSGGPVSYEQYF. The DNA for the CDR3 is TGTGCCAGCAGCTCAGGTGGACCCGTCTCCTACGAGCAGTACTTC.

This clonotype was recorded many times. The V gene is TRBV12-3 or TRBV12-4, the J gene TRBJ2-7; D is unclear. The CDR3 covers 13 residues. V dropped 5 bases and J dropped 2 bases, with 10 bases sitting between them. The CDR3 DNA sequence: TGTGCCAGCAGTACCCCCGGAACCTACGAGCAGTACTTC. Translated: CASSTPGTYEQYF.

CDR3 coding DNA: TGTGCCAGCAGCTTGTCCGGACAGCTCTCCGGCTACACCTTC. Translation: CASSLSGQLSGYTF. The chain joins TRBV11-1 to TRBJ1-2, with a tentative D call TRBD1 (6 bases). The CDR3 is made up of 14 amino acids. V was shortened by 3 bases and J by 8 bases, with 16 bases between the two germline ends. Germline CDR1 SGHAT, CDR2 FQDESV (reference sequence).

V is TRBV6-6 and J is TRBJ2-3; TRBD2 might be the D (6 bases). In germline, CDR1 is MNHNY, CDR2 SVGAGI (reference sequence). Trimming stripped 6 bases from V and 2 bases from J, with 15 bases between. The CDR3 is made up of 15 amino acids. CDR3 nucleotide sequence: TGTGCCAGCAGCCCGGGACTTTGGATCACAGATACGCAGTATTTT. Protein: CASSPGLWITDTQYF.